These 15 T cell receptor beta chains were all obtained from the same sample, sequenced in a study of technical replicates of blood from a handful of donors (dated by TCRdb to about 2017). The library relied on the immunoSEQ multiplex PCR assay. TCRdb holds this immuneACCESS table with in-frame rearrangements only. Some clones are missing; in checked studies, unresolved V genes explain under half, and the rest has no known cause. This sample comprises 80,000 to 85,000 clones, about 91% of them detected only once. The biggest ten clones account for 0.41% of the sample. Sequencing used T cells isolated from PBMCs. The receptors originated from a human donor in good health.

This CDR3 reads CASSWGLNYGYTF. CDR3 DNA: TGTGCCAGCAGTTGGGGCCTGAACTATGGCTACACCTTC. The chain employs TRBV27 and TRBJ1-2, with TRBD1 as a possible D gene (5 bases). Germline V gives CDR1 MNHEY, CDR2 SMNVEV (reference sequence). The CDR3 length is 13 residues. Trimming stripped 4 bases from V and 2 bases from J, with 8 bases between.

The chain uses TRBV4-3 and TRBJ1-2, with a weak D call TRBD1 (6 bases). With 1 base removed from V and 4 bases from J, the gap between germline ends came to 10 bases. Germline values: CDR1 LGHNA, CDR2 YSLEER. This CDR3 comprises 14 residues. The CDR3 spells CASSQGGGAYGYTF. The CDR3 DNA sequence: TGCGCCAGCAGCCAAGGTGGGGGCGCCTATGGCTACACCTTC.

The rearrangement joins TRBV2 to TRBJ2-3; 9 positions agree with TRBD1. The CDR3 has 15 amino acids. V lost 4 bases, J lost 5 bases, and 7 bases stayed unmatched. Germline V gene data show CDR1 as SNHLY and CDR2 as FYNNEI. Here the CDR3 DNA reads TGTGCCAGCAGTGGTAGGGACAGGGCGGGAGATACGCAGTATTTT. Translating it yields CASSGRDRAGDTQYF.

This chain links TRBV11-2 with TRBJ1-2; a weak D match, TRBD1 (5 bases). Germline V CDR1 and CDR2: SGHAT, FQNNGV. V lost 6 bases, J lost 4 bases, and 12 bases lay in between. The CDR3 consists of 13 residues. Here the CDR3 DNA reads TGTGCCAGCAGTTCAACAGGCGTCTATGGCTACACCTTC. Encoded protein: CASSSTGVYGYTF. Based on the CDR3 plus reference TRBV11-2 and TRBJ1-2, the full variable domain is EAGVAQSPRYKIIEKRQSVAFWCNPISGHATLYWYQQILGQGPKLLIQFQNNGVVDDSQLPKDRFSAERLKGVDSTLKIQPAKLEDSAVYLCASSSTGVYGYTFGSGTRLTVV.

The chain joins TRBV11-3 to TRBJ2-1; D is uncertain. CDR1 and CDR2 from the germline V gene are SGHNT and YENEEA. V gave up 2 bases and J gave up 7 bases, with 9 bases separating them. The CDR3 is 13 amino acids. Here the CDR3 reads CASSLRNSNEQFF. The CDR3, as DNA: TGTGCCAGCAGCTTACGTAACTCAAATGAGCAGTTCTTC.

This clone was found once. The chain couples TRBV6-5 to TRBJ1-2, with 7 bases identical to TRBD1. V lost 3 bases and J lost 3; bases outside the gene matches: 10. Germline CDR1 is MNHEY and CDR2 is SVGAGI. This CDR3 is 16 amino acids long. DNA of the CDR3: TGTGCCAGCAGTTATTCCACAGGGGAGGTTGACTATGGCTACACCTTC. Encoded protein: CASSYSTGEVDYGYTF.

The chain couples TRBV10-2 to TRBJ2-3, with 8 bases fitting TRBD1. Germline V lookup: CDR1 WSHSY, CDR2 SAAADI. The CDR3 has 17 amino acids. The V segment lost 1 base and the J segment 2 bases; nucleotides outside the gene matches: 8. CDR3 in amino acids: CASSELAGGAFTDTQYF. The CDR3 DNA follows: TGCGCCAGCAGTGAGTTGGCAGGGGGCGCCTTCACAGATACGCAGTATTTT.

This sequence joins TRBV5-1 and TRBJ2-5; 11 bases line up with TRBD1. The CDR3 is 14 residues long. The J segment lost 4 bases and the V segment lost 4 bases, leaving 3 bases of the junction unmatched. Germline loops: CDR1 SGHRS, CDR2 YFSETQ. CDR3 sequence reads: CASSPGQGGETQYF. The CDR3 DNA sequence: TGCGCCAGCAGCCCGGGACAGGGGGGAGAGACCCAGTACTTC.

The DNA for the CDR3 is TGCGCCAGCAGCCAAGTGGCGACTAGCGGACGAACAGATACGCAGTATTTT. Amino acid sequence: CASSQVATSGRTDTQYF. The chain carries TRBV4-1 and TRBJ2-3, with 9 nucleotides matching TRBD2. Germline loops: CDR1 MGHRA, CDR2 YSYEKL. The V gene end was trimmed by 1 base and the J gene end by 3 bases; junction bases not matched to a gene: 8. CDR3 length equals 17 residues.

This chain connects TRBV18 to TRBJ2-7; D is possibly TRBD1 (5 bases). The germline V and J ends were trimmed by 6 bases and 1 base, with 13 bases remaining between them. The CDR3 has 14 amino acids. Per germline, CDR1 KGHSH and CDR2 LQKENI. The CDR3 bases are TGTGCCAGCTCCCCAGGGCAGCAATCCTACGAGCAGTACTTC. Its protein product is CASSPGQQSYEQYF.

The chain joins TRBV4-2 to TRBJ1-4; TRBD1 matches 10 bases. The ends lost 6 bases at V and 8 bases at J; junction bases unmatched: 6. The length of the CDR3 is 14 residues. CDR1 is LGHNA, CDR2 YNFKEQ, per germline. DNA for the CDR3: TGTGCCAGCAGGCTCGACAGGGGGCGCGAAAAACTGTTTTTT. This codes for CASRLDRGREKLFF.

This clone was recorded only once. The conserved phenylalanine or tryptophan normally closing the CDR3 is absent here, so this likely arose from a read error. V usage is TRBV30 and J usage is TRBJ1-5; D may be TRBD1 (5 bases). The CDR3 sequence is 18 residues long. Germline-derived CDR1 and CDR2 are GTSNPN and SVGIG (reference sequence). V lost 2 bases and J 1 base, leaving 21 bases between the germline ends. The CDR3 DNA is TGTGCCTGGAGTAATCGGGGGAGGCCCATAAGGAGCAATCAGCCCCAGCATCTT. Amino acid sequence: CAWSNRGRPIRSNQPQHL.

J is TRBJ2-5 and V is TRBV18, with 8 bases fitting TRBD2. The V and J ends lost 5 bases and 4 bases, in that order; junction bases with no gene match: 3. CDR3 length: 13 residues. The germline CDR1 and CDR2 sequences are KGHSH and LQKENI. CDR3 sequence (DNA): TGTGCCAGCTCATCACGGGAGGGAGAGACCCAGTACTTC. It yields the protein CASSSREGETQYF.

This clone was seen only a few times. The V gene is TRBV7-9, the J gene TRBJ1-2; 7 positions agree with TRBD1. CDR3 length: 14 amino acids. CDR1 SEHNR and CDR2 FQNEAQ come from the germline V gene (reference sequence). V lost 2 bases and J lost 5; bases outside the gene matches: 5. The CDR3 nucleotides are TGTGCCAGCAGCTTAAGGGGGCCAGGATATGGCTACACCTTC. Translating gives CASSLRGPGYGYTF.

The chain has TRBV11-3 and TRBJ2-3, with D uncertain. CDR3 length: 15 residues. V lost 3 bases, J lost 2 bases, and 12 bases lay in between. Germline CDR1 is SGHNT and CDR2 is YENEEA. In DNA, the CDR3 is TGTGCCAGCAGCTTCGTCAACGGGTACACAGATACGCAGTATTTT. It is translated as CASSFVNGYTDTQYF.